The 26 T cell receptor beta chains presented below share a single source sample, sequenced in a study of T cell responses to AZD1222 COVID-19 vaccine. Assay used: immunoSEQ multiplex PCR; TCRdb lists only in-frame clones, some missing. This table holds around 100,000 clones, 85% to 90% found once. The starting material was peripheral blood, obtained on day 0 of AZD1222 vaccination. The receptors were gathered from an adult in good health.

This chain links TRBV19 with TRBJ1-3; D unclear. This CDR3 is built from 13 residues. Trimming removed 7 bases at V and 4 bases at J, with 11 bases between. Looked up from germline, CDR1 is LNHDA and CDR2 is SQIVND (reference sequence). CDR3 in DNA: TGTGCCAGTACTCTCCGGTCAGGAAACACCATATATTTT. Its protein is CASTLRSGNTIYF.

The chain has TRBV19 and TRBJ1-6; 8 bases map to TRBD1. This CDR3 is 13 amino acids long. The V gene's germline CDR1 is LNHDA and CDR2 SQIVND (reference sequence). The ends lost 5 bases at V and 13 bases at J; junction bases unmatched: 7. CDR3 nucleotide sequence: TGTGCCAGTAGTCGGGACAGGTCTCTCCCCCTCCACTTT. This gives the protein CASSRDRSLPLHF.

This CDR3 is CASSPGLAGRSYNEQFF. CDR3 DNA sequence: TGTGCCAGCAGCCCGGGACTAGCGGGAAGGTCCTACAATGAGCAGTTCTTC. The chain employs TRBV5-5 and TRBJ2-1; 13 nucleotides align to TRBD2. Germline trimming cut 4 bases from V and 1 base from J; bases unmatched to any gene: 5. The CDR3 has 17 residues. CDR1 SGHKS and CDR2 YYEKEE come from the germline V gene (reference sequence).

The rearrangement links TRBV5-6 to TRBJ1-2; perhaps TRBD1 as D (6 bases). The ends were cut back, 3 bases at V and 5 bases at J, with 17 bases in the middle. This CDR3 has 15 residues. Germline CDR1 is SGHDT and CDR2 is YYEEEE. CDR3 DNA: TGTGCCAGCAGCTCGGGGGGCGGGACCACGTATGGCTACACCTTC. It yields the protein CASSSGGGTTYGYTF. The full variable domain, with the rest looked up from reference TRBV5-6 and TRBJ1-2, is DAGVTQSPTHLIKTRGQQVTLRCSPKSGHDTVSWYQQALGQGPQFIFQYYEEEERQRGNFPDRFSGHQFPNYSSELNVNALLLGDSALYLCASSSGGGTTYGYTFGSGTRLTVV.

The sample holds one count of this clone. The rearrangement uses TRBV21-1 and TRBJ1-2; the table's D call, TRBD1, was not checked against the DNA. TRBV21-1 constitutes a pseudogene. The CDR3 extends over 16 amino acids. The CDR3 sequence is CASSKDRTGHMGGYTF. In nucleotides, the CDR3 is TGTGCCAGCAGCAAAGATAGGACAGGTCACATGGGTGGCTACACCTTC.

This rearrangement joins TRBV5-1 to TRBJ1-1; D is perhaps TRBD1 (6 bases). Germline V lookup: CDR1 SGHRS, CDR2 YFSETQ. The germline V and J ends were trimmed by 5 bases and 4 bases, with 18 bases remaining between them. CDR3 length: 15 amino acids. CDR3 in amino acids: CASSYRSGASTEAFF. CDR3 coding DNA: TGCGCCAGCAGTTACCGATCAGGGGCGAGCACTGAAGCTTTCTTT.

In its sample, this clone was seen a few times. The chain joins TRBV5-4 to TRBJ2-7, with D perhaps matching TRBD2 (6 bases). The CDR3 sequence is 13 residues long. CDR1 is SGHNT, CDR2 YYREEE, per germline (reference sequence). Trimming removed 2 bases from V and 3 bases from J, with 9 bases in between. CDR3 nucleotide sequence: TGTGCCAGCAGCTTAGCGGGCCTCTACGAGCAGTACTTC. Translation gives CASSLAGLYEQYF. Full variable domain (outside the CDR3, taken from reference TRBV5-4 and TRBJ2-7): ETGVTQSPTHLIKTRGQQVTLRCSSQSGHNTVSWYQQALGQGPQFIFQYYREEENGRGNFPPRFSGLQFPNYSSELNVNALELDDSALYLCASSLAGLYEQYFGPGTRLTVT.

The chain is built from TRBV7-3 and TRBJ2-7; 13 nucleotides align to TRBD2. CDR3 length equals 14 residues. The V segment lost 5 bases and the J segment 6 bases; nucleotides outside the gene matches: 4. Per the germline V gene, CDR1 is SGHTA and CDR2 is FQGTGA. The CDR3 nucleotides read TGTGCCAGCAGCCTGGGGACTAGCGGGGCCGAGCAGTACTTC. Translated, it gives CASSLGTSGAEQYF.

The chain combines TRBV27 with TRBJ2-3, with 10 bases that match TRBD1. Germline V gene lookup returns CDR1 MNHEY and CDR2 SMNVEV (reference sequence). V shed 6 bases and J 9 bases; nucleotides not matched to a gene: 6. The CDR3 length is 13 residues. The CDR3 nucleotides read TGTGCCAGCAGGGGACAGGGGCTTGGCACGCAGTATTTT. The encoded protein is CASRGQGLGTQYF.

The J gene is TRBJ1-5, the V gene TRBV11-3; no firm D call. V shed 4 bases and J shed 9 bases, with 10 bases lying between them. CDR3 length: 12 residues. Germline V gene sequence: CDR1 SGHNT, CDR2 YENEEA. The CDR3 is CASSSEAGPQHF. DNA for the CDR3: TGTGCCAGCAGCTCGGAGGCGGGGCCCCAGCATTTT.

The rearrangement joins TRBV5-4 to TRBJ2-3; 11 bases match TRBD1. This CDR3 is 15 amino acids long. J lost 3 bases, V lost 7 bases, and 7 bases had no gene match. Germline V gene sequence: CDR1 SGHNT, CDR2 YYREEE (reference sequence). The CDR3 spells CASFLDRGLTDTQYF. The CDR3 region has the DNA TGTGCCAGCTTTCTGGACAGGGGGCTGACAGATACGCAGTATTTT. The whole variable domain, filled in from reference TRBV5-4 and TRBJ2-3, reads ETGVTQSPTHLIKTRGQQVTLRCSSQSGHNTVSWYQQALGQGPQFIFQYYREEENGRGNFPPRFSGLQFPNYSSELNVNALELDDSALYLCASFLDRGLTDTQYFGPGTRLTVL.

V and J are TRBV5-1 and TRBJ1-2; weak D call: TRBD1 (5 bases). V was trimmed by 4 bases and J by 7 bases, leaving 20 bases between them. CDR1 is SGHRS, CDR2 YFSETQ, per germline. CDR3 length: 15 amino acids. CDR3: CASSLAGPRDRGYTF. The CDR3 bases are TGCGCCAGCAGCCTGGCCGGTCCCAGGGACCGTGGCTACACCTTC. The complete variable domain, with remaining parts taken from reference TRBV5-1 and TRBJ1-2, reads KAGVTQTPRYLIKTRGQQVTLSCSPISGHRSVSWYQQTPGQGLQFLFEYFSETQRNKGNFPGRFSGRQFSNSRSEMNVSTLELGDSALYLCASSLAGPRDRGYTFGSGTRLTVV.

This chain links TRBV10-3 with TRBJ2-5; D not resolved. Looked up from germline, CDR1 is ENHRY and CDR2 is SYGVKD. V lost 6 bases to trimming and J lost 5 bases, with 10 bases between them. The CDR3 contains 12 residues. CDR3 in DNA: TGTGCCATCAGCCTCGACAATGAGACCCAGTACTTC. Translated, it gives CAISLDNETQYF.

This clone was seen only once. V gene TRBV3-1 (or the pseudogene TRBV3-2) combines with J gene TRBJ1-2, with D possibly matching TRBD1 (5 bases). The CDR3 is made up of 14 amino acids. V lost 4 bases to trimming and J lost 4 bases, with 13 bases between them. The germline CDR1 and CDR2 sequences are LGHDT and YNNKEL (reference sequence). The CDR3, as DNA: TGTGCCAGCAGCCCAGTCGAGGGGATCTATGGCTACACCTTC. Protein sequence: CASSPVEGIYGYTF.

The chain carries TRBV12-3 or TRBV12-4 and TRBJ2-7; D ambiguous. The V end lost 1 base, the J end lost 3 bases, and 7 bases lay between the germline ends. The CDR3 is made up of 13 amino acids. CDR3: CASSLGKRYEQYF. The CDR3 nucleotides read TGTGCCAGCAGTTTAGGTAAACGCTACGAGCAGTACTTC.

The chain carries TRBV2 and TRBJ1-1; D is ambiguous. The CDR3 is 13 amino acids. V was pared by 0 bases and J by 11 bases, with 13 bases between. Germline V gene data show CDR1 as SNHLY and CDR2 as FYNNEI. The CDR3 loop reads CASSEAGYGGAFF. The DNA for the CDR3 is TGTGCCAGCAGTGAAGCAGGCTACGGAGGGGCTTTCTTT.

The CDR3 reads CASSLRWEQPQHF. CDR3 sequence (DNA): TGTGCCAGCAGCTTACGGTGGGAGCAGCCCCAGCATTTT. V usage is TRBV9 and J usage is TRBJ1-5; D unclear. This CDR3 region has 13 residues. V lost 4 bases to trimming and J lost 7 bases, with 12 bases between them. Germline V gene lookup returns CDR1 SGDLS and CDR2 YYNGEE.

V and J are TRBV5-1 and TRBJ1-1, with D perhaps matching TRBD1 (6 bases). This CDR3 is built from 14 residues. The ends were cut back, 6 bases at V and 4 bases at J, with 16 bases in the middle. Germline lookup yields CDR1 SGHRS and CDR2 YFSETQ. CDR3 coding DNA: TGCGCCAGCACCCAGACAGGTGAAGGCACTGAAGCTTTCTTT. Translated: CASTQTGEGTEAFF. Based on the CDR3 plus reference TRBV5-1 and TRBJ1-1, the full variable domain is KAGVTQTPRYLIKTRGQQVTLSCSPISGHRSVSWYQQTPGQGLQFLFEYFSETQRNKGNFPGRFSGRQFSNSRSEMNVSTLELGDSALYLCASTQTGEGTEAFFGQGTRLTVV.

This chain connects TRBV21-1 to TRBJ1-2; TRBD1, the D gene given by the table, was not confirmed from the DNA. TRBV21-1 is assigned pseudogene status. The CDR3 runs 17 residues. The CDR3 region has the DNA TGTGCCAGCAGCTCCTATCAGCGTTGGGGGCCCCACTATGGCTACACCTTC. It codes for CASSSYQRWGPHYGYTF.

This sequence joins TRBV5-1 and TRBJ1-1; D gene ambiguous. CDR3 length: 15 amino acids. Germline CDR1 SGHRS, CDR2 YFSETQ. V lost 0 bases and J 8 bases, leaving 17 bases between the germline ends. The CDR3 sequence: CASSLEPPPSLEAFF. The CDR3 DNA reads TGCGCCAGCAGCTTGGAACCCCCTCCATCCTTGGAAGCTTTCTTT.

This CDR3 is CASSKTENTEAFF. DNA of the CDR3: TGTGCCAGCAGCAAGACAGAGAACACTGAAGCTTTCTTT. This chain connects TRBV21-1 to TRBJ1-1; TRBD1 is taken as the D call from the table, unchecked against the DNA. TRBV21-1 is listed as a pseudogene. The CDR3 length is 13 residues.

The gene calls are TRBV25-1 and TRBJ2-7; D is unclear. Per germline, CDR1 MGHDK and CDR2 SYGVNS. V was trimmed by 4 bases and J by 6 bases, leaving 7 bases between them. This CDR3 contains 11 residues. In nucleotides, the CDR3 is TGTGCCAGCAGTGCGACACGCGAGCAGTACTTC. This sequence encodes CASSATREQYF.

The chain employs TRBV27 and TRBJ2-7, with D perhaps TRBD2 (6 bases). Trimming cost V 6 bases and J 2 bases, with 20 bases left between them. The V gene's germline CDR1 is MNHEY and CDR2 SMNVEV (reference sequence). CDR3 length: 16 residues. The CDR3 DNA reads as TGTGCCAGCAGGTTAAGCCGGGGTAGCGGAACCTACGAGCAGTACTTC. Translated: CASRLSRGSGTYEQYF.

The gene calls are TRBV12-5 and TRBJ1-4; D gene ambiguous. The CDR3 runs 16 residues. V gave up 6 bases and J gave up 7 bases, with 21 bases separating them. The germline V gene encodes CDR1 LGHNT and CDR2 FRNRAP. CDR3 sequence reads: CASGLNSLVGGEKLFF. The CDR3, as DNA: TGTGCTAGTGGGTTAAACTCGCTCGTGGGTGGTGAAAAACTGTTTTTT.

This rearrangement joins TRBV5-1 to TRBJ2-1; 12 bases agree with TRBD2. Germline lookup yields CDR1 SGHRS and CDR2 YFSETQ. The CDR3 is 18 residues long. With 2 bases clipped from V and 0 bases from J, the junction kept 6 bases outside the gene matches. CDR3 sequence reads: CASSLGLAGSSSYNEQFF. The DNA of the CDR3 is TGCGCCAGCAGCTTAGGACTAGCGGGAAGCAGCTCCTACAATGAGCAGTTCTTC.

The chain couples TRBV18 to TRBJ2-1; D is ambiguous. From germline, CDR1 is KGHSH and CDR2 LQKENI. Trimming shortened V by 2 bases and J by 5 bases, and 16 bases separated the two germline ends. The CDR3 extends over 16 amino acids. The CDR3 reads CASSPIDSSHDNEQFF. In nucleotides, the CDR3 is TGTGCCAGCTCACCAATCGACTCGTCTCATGACAATGAGCAGTTCTTC.